The rows below give T cell receptor beta chains drawn from one sample of a study of blood T cell repertoires in COVID-19. TCRdb's copy holds only in-frame clones and misses some; the assay was immunoSEQ multiplex PCR. Here the sample spans approximately 40,000 clones, about 80% being singletons. Sequencing was carried out using peripheral blood. The source is a woman aged 55-75 years with acute or convalescent COVID-19. CDR3s include the opening cysteine and the closing phenylalanine or tryptophan. The D gene is left open where the match is weak. Only some rows state a clone size, as once, few, many or a class for expanded clones.

>few|TRBV5-6|TRBJ2-1|18|TRBD2
TGTGCCAGCAGCCAAACCCTGGGACTAGCGGAGTTATTCGTTGGGCAGTTCTTC
CASSQTLGLAELFVGQFF
>-|TRBV7-8|TRBJ1-2|14|-
TGTGCCAGCAGCTTAGGGGCGGGGGTGTATGGCTACACCTTC
CASSLGAGVYGYTF
>-|TRBV5-1|TRBJ1-1|16|-
TGCGCCAGCAGCTTGCCCGACTGGAATTGTAGCACTGAAGCTTTCTTT
CASSLPDWNCSTEAFF
>-|TRBV29-1|TRBJ1-1|12|-
TGCAGCGTTGGAGGGAGGGCCACTGAAGCTTTCTTT
CSVGGRATEAFF
>-|TRBV29-1|TRBJ1-5|15|-
TGCAGCGCTATAGTGGACGGGAACCCGAATCAGCCCCAGCATTTT
CSAIVDGNPNQPQHF
>-|TRBV5-1|TRBJ2-7|16|-
TGCGCCAGCAAGGGAGGGGACACAATTTATTCCTACGAGCAGTACTTC
CASKGGDTIYSYEQYF
>-|TRBV7-2|TRBJ1-2|14|-
TGTGCCAGCAGCTTAGGGCGGACTAACTATGGCTACACCTTC
CASSLGRTNYGYTF
>once|TRBV5-1|TRBJ2-5|14|-
TGCGCCAGCAGTGAGGCAGGGTCGTTTGGGACCCAGTACTTC
CASSEAGSFGTQYF
>-|TRBV28|TRBJ2-5|15|-
TGTGCCAGCAGTCCCACCAGGGTTAACCAAGAGACCCAGTACTTC
CASSPTRVNQETQYF
>once|TRBV2|TRBJ2-7|12|-
TGTGCCAGTGCTGGCTCCTCCTACGAGCAGTACTTC
CASAGSSYEQYF
>-|TRBV6-5|TRBJ2-7|15|TRBD2
TGTGCCAGCAGTTACAACTGGGGGGGGGCCTACGAGCAGTACTTC
CASSYNWGGAYEQYF
>-|TRBV2|TRBJ1-5|15|-
TGTGCCAGCAGCGCAGACAGGAGTGGTATTCAGCCCCAGCATTTT
CASSADRSGIQPQHF
>few|TRBV4-2|TRBJ1-5|15|-
TGTGCCAGCAGCCAAGATCGGGGTACCAATCAGCCCCAGCATTTT
CASSQDRGTNQPQHF
>-|TRBV2|TRBJ1-1|13|-
TGTGCCAGCAGAAAAGGGGAGAACACTGAAGCTTTCTTT
CASRKGENTEAFF
>-|TRBV5-6|TRBJ2-2|13|TRBD1
TGTGCCAGCAGACGGGACAGGGCCGGGGAGCTGTTTTTT
CASRRDRAGELFF
>-|TRBV5-4|TRBJ1-1|15|-
TGTGCCAGCAGCCCCCCAGACAGTCTGAACACTGAAGCTTTCTTT
CASSPPDSLNTEAFF
>-|TRBV13|TRBJ1-3|16|-
TGTGCCAGCAGCTTAGTCGGGTTTTCCTCTGGAAACACCATATATTTT
CASSLVGFSSGNTIYF
>-|TRBV11-2|TRBJ2-2|13|TRBD1
TGTGCCAGCGGACAGGCGTACACCGGGGAGCTGTTTTTT
CASGQAYTGELFF
>-|TRBV2|TRBJ1-1|14|-
TGTGCCAGCGTCGAACAGATAACTAACACTGAAGCTTTCTTT
CASVEQITNTEAFF
>-|TRBV3-1/TRBV3-2|TRBJ2-5|15|TRBD1
TGTGCCAGCAGCCCGCCTACAGGGGCTCGAGAGACCCAGTACTTC
CASSPPTGARETQYF
>-|TRBV11-2|TRBJ2-3|16|TRBD2
TGTGCCAGCAGCTTTAGTAGTAGCGGGATCACAGATACGCAGTATTTT
CASSFSSSGITDTQYF
>-|TRBV7-2|TRBJ1-1|15|-
TGTGCCAGCAGCCCCAGAGGGGGAAGGAACACTGAAGCTTTCTTT
CASSPRGGRNTEAFF
>once|TRBV19|TRBJ1-5|19|-
TGTGCCAGTAGTGGGGGCCGGGTCTCTACCCTACATAGCAATCAGCCCCAGCATTTT
CASSGGRVSTLHSNQPQHF
>-|TRBV25-1|TRBJ2-5|14|TRBD1
TGTGCCAGCGGTTGGACCAGGGGGCCAGAGACCCAGTACTTC
CASGWTRGPETQYF
>few|TRBV5-6|TRBJ1-1|12|-
TGTGCCAGCAGCGCGAGGGTTACTGAAGCTTTCTTT
CASSARVTEAFF
>-|TRBV19|TRBJ1-2|15|TRBD1
TGTGCCAGTAGTCCAGGGGGTCGGCGGAACTATGGCTACACCTTC
CASSPGGRRNYGYTF
>-|TRBV28|TRBJ1-3|19|TRBD1
TGTGCCAGCAGCGTGCCAGGACAGGGTTTGCTTAGCGCGGGAAACACCATATATTTT
CASSVPGQGLLSAGNTIYF
>-|TRBV28|TRBJ1-2|15|-
TGTGCCAGCAGTTCCCTCACAACCCTTAACTATGGCTACACCTTC
CASSSLTTLNYGYTF
>-|TRBV5-6|TRBJ2-3|15|-
TGTGCCAGCACCCCCTTGGGGGCGCCGTGGGATACGCAGTATTTT
CASTPLGAPWDTQYF
>-|TRBV5-5|TRBJ1-6|14|-
TGTGCCAGCAGCTTAAGGACAGCCAATTCACCCCTCCACTTT
CASSLRTANSPLHF
>-|TRBV28|TRBJ1-5|15|TRBD1
TGTGCCAGCAGTTTATCGACAGGGGAAGGACAGCCCCAGCATTTT
CASSLSTGEGQPQHF
>-|TRBV21-1|TRBJ1-2|13|-
TGTGCCAGCAGGGACAGGGAGGGGAAGGGCTACACCTTC
CASRDREGKGYTF
>-|TRBV11-2|TRBJ2-7|18|TRBD1
TGTGCCAGCAGCTTAGAACCATTATCAGGGACAGGGGGCTACGAGCAGTACTTC
CASSLEPLSGTGGYEQYF
>-|TRBV11-2|TRBJ2-5|16|TRBD2
TGTGCCAGCAGCTTAGTCTCGCTAGCGGGGTTGGAGACCCAGTACTTC
CASSLVSLAGLETQYF
>once|TRBV27|TRBJ2-7|13|TRBD1
TGTGCCAGCAGAGCGACAGGGTCTAACGAGCAGTACTTC
CASRATGSNEQYF
>-|TRBV6-1|TRBJ2-2|16|-
TGTGCCAGCAGTGAAGTGGCGGGCTTCGTCACCGGGGAGCTGTTTTTT
CASSEVAGFVTGELFF
>medium-sized|TRBV18|TRBJ1-2|15|-
TGTGCCAGCTCACCTCTGGACAGAGCTAACTATGGCTACACCTTC
CASSPLDRANYGYTF
>-|TRBV28|TRBJ2-4|14|-
TGTGCCAGCAGTTCCTCAGGGGGGTTAAACATTCAGTACTTC
CASSSSGGLNIQYF
>-|TRBV3-1/TRBV3-2|TRBJ1-6|19|-
TGTGCCAGCAGCCAAGATCCATTATTGGGGGCCAGATATAATTCACCCCTCCACTTT
CASSQDPLLGARYNSPLHF
>-|TRBV3-1/TRBV3-2|TRBJ2-7|18|TRBD2
TGTGCCAGCAGCCCTCTCCCTAGCGGGAGACTAGACGGCGACGAGCAGTACTTC
CASSPLPSGRLDGDEQYF
>-|TRBV5-4|TRBJ2-4|13|TRBD1
TGTGCCAGCAGCTCCACAGGGGTCCCAGATCAGTACTTC
CASSSTGVPDQYF
>once|TRBV27|TRBJ2-7|15|TRBD2
TGTGCCAGCAGTTTGGCTAGCGGGAGCTCCTACGAGCAGTACTTC
CASSLASGSSYEQYF
>-|TRBV4-1|TRBJ2-6|18|-
TGCGCCAGCAGCCAAGAAGTTACTAAGACGTCTGGGGCCAACGTCCTGACTTTC
CASSQEVTKTSGANVLTF
>-|TRBV15|TRBJ2-2|15|TRBD1
TGTGCCACCAGCAGTTTGGACAGGGGGACCGGGGAGCTGTTTTTT
CATSSLDRGTGELFF
>-|TRBV14|TRBJ2-1|17|TRBD2
TGTGCCAGCAGCCTCGGTATTACGGGAGGTCCCTACAATGAGCAGTTCTTC
CASSLGITGGPYNEQFF